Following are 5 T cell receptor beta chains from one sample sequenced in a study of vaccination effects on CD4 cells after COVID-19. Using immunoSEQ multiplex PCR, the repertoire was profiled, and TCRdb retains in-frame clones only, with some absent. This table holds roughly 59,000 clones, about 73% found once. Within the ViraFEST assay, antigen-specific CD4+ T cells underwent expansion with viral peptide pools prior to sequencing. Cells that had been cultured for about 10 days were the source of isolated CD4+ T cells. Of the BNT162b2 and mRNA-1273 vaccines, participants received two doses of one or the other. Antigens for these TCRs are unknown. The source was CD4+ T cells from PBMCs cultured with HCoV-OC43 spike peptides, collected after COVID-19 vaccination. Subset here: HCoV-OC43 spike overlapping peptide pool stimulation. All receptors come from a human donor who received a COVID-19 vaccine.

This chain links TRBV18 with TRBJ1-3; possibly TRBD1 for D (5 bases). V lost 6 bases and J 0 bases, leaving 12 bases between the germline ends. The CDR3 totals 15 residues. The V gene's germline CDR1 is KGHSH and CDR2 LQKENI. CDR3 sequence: CASSGEGTSGNTIYF. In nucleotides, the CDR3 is TGTGCCAGCTCCGGGGAGGGGACCTCTGGAAACACCATATATTTT.

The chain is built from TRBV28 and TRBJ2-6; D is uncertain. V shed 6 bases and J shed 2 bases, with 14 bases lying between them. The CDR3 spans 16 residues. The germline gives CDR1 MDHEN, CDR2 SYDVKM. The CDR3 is CASSSLPGAGANVLTF. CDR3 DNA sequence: TGTGCCAGCAGCTCGCTTCCGGGCGCTGGGGCCAACGTCCTGACTTTC.

The CDR3 DNA reads as TGTGCCAGCAGTGGCCCCGTGAGGACCCAGTACTTC. This gives the protein CASSGPVRTQYF. The chain joins TRBV12-3 or TRBV12-4 to TRBJ2-5; D unclear. The CDR3 has 12 residues. Trimming took 5 bases from V and 7 from J, leaving 11 bases between them.

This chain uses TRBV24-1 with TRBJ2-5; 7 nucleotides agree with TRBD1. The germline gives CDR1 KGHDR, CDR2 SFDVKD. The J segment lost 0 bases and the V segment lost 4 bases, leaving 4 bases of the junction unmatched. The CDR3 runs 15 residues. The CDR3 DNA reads TGTGCCACCAGTGACCCCGGGACAGACCAAGAGACCCAGTACTTC. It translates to CATSDPGTDQETQYF.

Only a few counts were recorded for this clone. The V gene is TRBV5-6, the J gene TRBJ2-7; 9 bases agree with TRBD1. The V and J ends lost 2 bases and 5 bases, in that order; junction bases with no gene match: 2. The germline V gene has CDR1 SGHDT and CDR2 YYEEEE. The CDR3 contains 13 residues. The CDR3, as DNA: TGTGCCAGCAGCTTACAGGGGGCTAACGAGCAGTACGTC. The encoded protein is CASSLQGANEQYV.